The 10 T cell receptor beta chains below come from one sample, sequenced in a study of blood T cell repertoires in COVID-19. Profiling relied on immunoSEQ multiplex PCR, and the TCRdb table lists in-frame clones only, not all of them. The sample has around 250,000 clones; roughly 79% are singletons. Sequencing input: peripheral blood. These receptors were taken from a woman aged 80 or over with acute or convalescent COVID-19.

This clone was observed a handful of times. V gene TRBV7-9 combines with J gene TRBJ2-3; the match to TRBD1 covers 9 bases. The germline CDR1 and CDR2 sequences are SEHNR and FQNEAQ (reference sequence). V was clipped by 4 bases and J by 5 bases; unmatched bases: 7. The CDR3 sequence is 15 residues long. The CDR3 coding sequence is TGTGCCAGCAGCTCCTCACAGGGGGCGCGAGATACGCAGTATTTT. Protein: CASSSSQGARDTQYF.

The chain has TRBV7-2 and TRBJ2-5, with D uncertain. The CDR3 consists of 14 residues. Germline-derived CDR1 and CDR2 are SGHTA and FQGNSA. Trimming pared 3 bases from V and 4 bases from J, leaving 12 bases between. The CDR3 DNA reads as TGTGCCAGCAGCTTTATTGGGTGGGCAGAGACCCAGTACTTC. This encodes CASSFIGWAETQYF.

In this sample, this clone turned up a few times. The chain couples TRBV7-8 to TRBJ1-1; D remains unclear. This CDR3 has 14 residues. Germline CDR1 SGHVS, CDR2 FQNEAQ. Trimming removed 1 base from V and 4 bases from J, with 10 bases in between. The CDR3 spells CASSLVYRSTEAFF. CDR3 in DNA: TGTGCCAGCAGCTTAGTTTATCGTAGCACTGAAGCTTTCTTT. Variable domain in full (rest from reference TRBV7-8 and TRBJ1-1): GAGVSQSPRYKVAKRGQDVALRCDPISGHVSLFWYQQALGQGPEFLTYFQNEAQLDKSGLPSDRFFAERPEGSVSTLKIQRTQQEDSAVYLCASSLVYRSTEAFFGQGTRLTVV.

The V and J genes are TRBV27 and TRBJ1-3; D gene ambiguous. This CDR3 has 13 amino acids. V lost 3 bases and J lost 2, with 5 bases in between. Per germline, CDR1 MNHEY and CDR2 SMNVEV (reference sequence). The CDR3 reads CASSLYPGNTIYF. The CDR3 DNA follows: TGTGCCAGCAGTTTGTATCCTGGAAACACCATATATTTT.

The chain carries TRBV3-1 (or the pseudogene TRBV3-2) and TRBJ1-2, with D uncertain. This CDR3 has 19 residues. The V gene lost 0 bases and the J gene lost 4 bases, with 24 bases spanning the gap. Germline V gives CDR1 LGHDT, CDR2 YNNKEL (reference sequence). The CDR3 here is CASSQDSDSFGRRAYGYTF. As DNA, the CDR3 is TGTGCCAGCAGCCAAGATTCTGATTCTTTCGGCAGGCGGGCCTATGGCTACACCTTC.

This clone showed up just a few times. One end of the junction fails to match germline, which may point to a read error. The chain combines TRBV5-4 with TRBJ2-3; tentatively, D is TRBD1 (6 bases). Per the germline V gene, CDR1 is SGHNT and CDR2 is YYREEE (reference sequence). The length of the CDR3 is 14 residues. The CDR3 is CASTLRGRGDTQYF. The CDR3 DNA reads TGTGCCAGCACCTTGAGGGGCAGGGGCGATACGCAGTATTTT. The full variable domain, completed using reference TRBV5-4 and TRBJ2-3, is ETGVTQSPTHLIKTRGQQVTLRCSSQSGHNTVSWYQQALGQGPQFIFQYYREEENGRGNFPPRFSGLQFPNYSSELNVNALELDDSALYLCASTLRGRGDTQYFGPGTRLTVL.

J is TRBJ2-2 and V is TRBV19, with 15 positions matching TRBD2. The length of the CDR3 is 17 residues. J lost 0 bases, V lost 7 bases, and 3 bases had no gene match. Per the germline V gene, CDR1 is LNHDA and CDR2 is SQIVND (reference sequence). The CDR3 loop reads CASTWTSGRANTGELFF. As DNA, the CDR3 is TGTGCCAGTACTTGGACTAGCGGGAGGGCGAACACCGGGGAGCTGTTTTTT.

V gene TRBV4-3 combines with J gene TRBJ2-5, with 11 bases aligning to TRBD2. Germline CDR1 is LGHNA and CDR2 is YSLEER. Trimming at V came to 0 bases and at J to 2 bases, leaving 17 bases not matched to a gene. The CDR3 has 21 residues. The CDR3 DNA reads as TGCGCCAGCAGCCAAGATCTCGGCGCCGGTGTAGCGGGGGGGGATCAAGAGACCCAGTACTTC. Its translation is CASSQDLGAGVAGGDQETQYF.

The V and J genes are TRBV5-4 and TRBJ2-7; 9 nucleotides line up with TRBD1. CDR1 is SGHNT and CDR2 is YYREEE in the germline V gene (reference sequence). This CDR3 region has 13 residues. V lost 3 bases, J lost 7 bases, and 5 bases stayed unmatched. The CDR3 region has the DNA TGTGCCAGCAGCTGGGACAGGGCAAGAGAGCAGTACTTC. Translated: CASSWDRAREQYF.

This clone was seen just once. The chain joins TRBV4-3 to TRBJ2-7; TRBD1 is a possible D gene (6 bases). Deletions cut 0 bases from V and 3 bases from J, with 12 bases between. Germline CDR1 and CDR2: LGHNA and YSLEER. The CDR3 consists of 15 residues. The CDR3 DNA reads TGCGCCAGCAGCCAAGAGAGAACAGGGCTCTACGAGCAGTACTTC. Translated: CASSQERTGLYEQYF.